One sample yielded the 26 T cell receptor beta chains listed below, sequenced in a study of T cells in localized non-small cell lung cancer. Repertoires were generated with immunoSEQ multiplex PCR, while TCRdb's copy carries only in-frame clones and drops some. The data show 980 or so clones, roughly 21% seen once. Sequencing used lung tumor tissue, obtained before any cancer treatment. Receptors originate from a man aged 40-75 years with stage II squamous cell lung carcinoma.

The chain links TRBV7-4 to TRBJ2-2, with D uncertain. V shed 2 bases and J shed 4 bases, with 5 bases lying between them. Germline V gives CDR1 SGHVT, CDR2 SQSDAQ. This CDR3 has 13 residues. CDR3 bases: TGTGCCAGCAGCTTAAAAATCACCGGGGAGCTGTTTTTT. This codes for CASSLKITGELFF.

V is TRBV6-8 and J is TRBJ1-1; D uncertain. Germline loops: CDR1 MNHGY, CDR2 SAAAGT. Trimming removed 4 bases from V and 2 bases from J, with 8 bases in between. This CDR3 spans 13 amino acids. CDR3 region: CASSSGLNTEAFF. CDR3 sequence (DNA): TGTGCCAGCAGTTCCGGCCTAAACACTGAAGCTTTCTTT.

In its sample, this clone is large. The V and J genes are TRBV6-8 and TRBJ1-1; the match to TRBD1 covers 7 bases. The length of the CDR3 is 15 residues. Germline values: CDR1 MNHGY, CDR2 SAAAGT. Trimming at V came to 4 bases and at J to 2 bases, leaving 7 bases not matched to a gene. This chain's CDR3 is CASSLSGQDNTEAFF. Here the CDR3 DNA reads TGTGCCAGCAGTTTGTCAGGACAGGACAACACTGAAGCTTTCTTT.

This clone occurred a few times. V and J are TRBV11-3 and TRBJ1-6, with 11 bases that match TRBD1. This CDR3 has 17 residues. In germline, CDR1 is SGHNT, CDR2 YENEEA. V shed 5 bases and J 10 bases; nucleotides not matched to a gene: 13. CDR3 region: CASSEKLGTGGESPLHF. In DNA, the CDR3 is TGTGCCAGCAGCGAGAAGCTGGGGACAGGGGGTGAGTCACCCCTCCACTTT.

The V gene is TRBV5-1, the J gene TRBJ2-1, with TRBD1 matching 8 bases. Unmatched junction bases numbered 3, after V lost 0 bases and J lost 4 bases. Germline V CDR1 and CDR2: SGHRS, YFSETQ. The CDR3 sequence is 15 residues long. The CDR3 sequence is CASSLAGGWYNEQFF. CDR3 bases: TGCGCCAGCAGCTTGGCAGGGGGCTGGTACAATGAGCAGTTCTTC.

The chain joins TRBV11-3 to TRBJ2-2; 10 bases agree with TRBD1. V trimming: 5 bases; J trimming: 6 bases; junction bases outside the gene matches: 12. The CDR3 consists of 17 residues. Germline values: CDR1 SGHNT, CDR2 YENEEA. This CDR3 reads CASSPGGTGASAGELFF. CDR3 DNA: TGTGCCAGCAGCCCGGGGGGGACAGGGGCCTCCGCCGGGGAGCTGTTTTTT.

The chain couples TRBV6-7 to TRBJ2-5; TRBD1 might be the D (5 bases). TRBV6-7 is noted as an ORF with a role that remains uncertain. With 10 bases removed from V and 5 bases from J, the gap between germline ends came to 11 bases. The length of the CDR3 is 11 residues. CDR3 DNA sequence: TGTGCCACCAGGGTACGCGAGACCCAGTACTTC. The encoded protein is CATRVRETQYF.

The sample holds a few counts of this clone. The chain is built from TRBV14 and TRBJ1-1; D uncertain. V was trimmed by 2 bases and J by 0 bases, leaving 10 bases between them. Looked up from germline, CDR1 is SGHDN and CDR2 is FVKESK. This CDR3 contains 15 residues. CDR3 residues: CASSQKGQVNTEAFF. CDR3 DNA sequence: TGTGCCAGCAGCCAAAAAGGCCAGGTGAACACTGAAGCTTTCTTT.

This clone was counted only a few times. The rearrangement uses TRBV9 and TRBJ2-2; tentatively, D is TRBD2 (5 bases). Germline CDR1 reads SGDLS; CDR2 reads YYNGEE. V lost 0 bases, J lost 3 bases, and 15 bases lay in between. The length of the CDR3 is 17 residues. The CDR3 bases are TGTGCCAGCAGCGTAGCTATCCGGGGTTGGGACACCGGGGAGCTGTTTTTT. Amino acids: CASSVAIRGWDTGELFF.

This chain uses TRBV29-1 with TRBJ1-1, with 9 bases matching TRBD1. The V gene end was trimmed by 4 bases and the J gene end by 4 bases; junction bases not matched to a gene: 7. CDR3 length: 14 amino acids. The germline V gene encodes CDR1 SQVTM and CDR2 ANQGSEA. In DNA form, the CDR3 reads TGCAGCGTTGCAGGGACAGGGTGGAGCACTGAAGCTTTCTTT. This codes for CSVAGTGWSTEAFF.

This clone was counted a few times. The chain uses TRBV9 and TRBJ1-4, with 8 bases that match TRBD1. This CDR3 contains 14 residues. The J segment lost 8 bases and the V segment lost 4 bases, leaving 7 bases of the junction unmatched. The germline V gene encodes CDR1 SGDLS and CDR2 YYNGEE. Here the CDR3 DNA reads TGTGCCAGCAGCTTACCCGGGACAGGAGAAAAACTGTTTTTT. Translated, it gives CASSLPGTGEKLFF.

This chain links TRBV28 with TRBJ1-3; tentatively, D is TRBD1 (5 bases). V lost 2 bases and J 0 bases, leaving 17 bases between the germline ends. Germline CDR1 reads MDHEN; CDR2 reads SYDVKM. The CDR3 runs 18 residues. The CDR3 DNA is TGTGCCAGCAGTTTAGGGCCCGGGGGGGGTCGCTCTGGAAACACCATATATTTT. It codes for CASSLGPGGGRSGNTIYF.

J is TRBJ1-5 and V is TRBV19; TRBD1 aligns across 10 bases. V was pared by 3 bases and J by 7 bases, with 3 bases of the junction left unmatched. Germline V CDR1 and CDR2: LNHDA, SQIVND (reference sequence). CDR3 size: 14 residues. The CDR3 spells CASSIGQGGQPQHF. CDR3 nucleotide sequence: TGTGCCAGTAGTATCGGACAGGGGGGCCAGCCCCAGCATTTT.

This sequence joins TRBV9 and TRBJ2-3, with TRBD2 matching 7 bases. With 3 bases clipped from V and 0 bases from J, the junction kept 4 bases outside the gene matches. The CDR3 totals 15 residues. Germline V gene sequence: CDR1 SGDLS, CDR2 YYNGEE. CDR3 sequence: CASSESGVSTDTQYF. CDR3 sequence (DNA): TGTGCCAGCAGCGAGAGCGGGGTTAGCACAGATACGCAGTATTTT.

The chain links TRBV5-1 to TRBJ2-1; TRBD2 aligns across 10 bases. The CDR3 loop spans 15 amino acids. J lost 8 bases, V lost 4 bases, and 9 bases had no gene match. CDR1 and CDR2 from the germline V gene are SGHRS and YFSETQ. CDR3 loop: CASSPWTSGGDEQFF. In nucleotides, the CDR3 is TGCGCCAGCAGCCCCTGGACTAGCGGAGGGGATGAGCAGTTCTTC.

This rearrangement joins TRBV14 to TRBJ2-7; D is unresolved. Trimming cost V 1 base and J 6 bases, with 16 bases left between them. The V gene's germline CDR1 is SGHDN and CDR2 FVKESK. The length of the CDR3 is 15 residues. CDR3 bases: TGTGCCAGCAGCCAAGGAAGAAACATCTGGGGCGAGCAGTACTTC. It yields the protein CASSQGRNIWGEQYF.

By share of the sample, this clone is medium-sized. The chain recombines TRBV11-3 with TRBJ1-3; 7 bases match TRBD1. The CDR3 runs to 15 residues. V lost 0 bases and J lost 6; bases outside the gene matches: 5. The V gene's germline CDR1 is SGHNT and CDR2 YENEEA. This CDR3 reads CASSLEQGRENTIYF. The CDR3 nucleotides read TGTGCCAGCAGCTTAGAACAGGGGAGAGAAAACACCATATATTTT.

V and J are TRBV6-8 and TRBJ1-2; 7 nucleotides match TRBD1. J gave up 4 bases and V 5 bases, and 7 bases lay outside the gene matches. Germline V gene data show CDR1 as MNHGY and CDR2 as SAAAGT. This CDR3 is built from 14 residues. CDR3 sequence: CASSRQGLSYGYTF. DNA of the CDR3: TGTGCCAGCAGTCGACAGGGACTATCCTATGGCTACACCTTC.

This clone was counted only a few times. V usage is TRBV7-6 and J usage is TRBJ2-3, with TRBD1 matching over 9 bases. V lost 6 bases, J lost 3 bases, and 4 bases stayed unmatched. This CDR3 region has 14 residues. The germline V gene encodes CDR1 SGHVS and CDR2 FNYEAQ. The CDR3 DNA reads TGTGCCAGCAGTTCCGGGACAGGGACAGATACGCAGTATTTT. This sequence encodes CASSSGTGTDTQYF. Full variable domain (remainder filled in from reference TRBV7-6 and TRBJ2-3): GAGVSQSPRYKVTKRGQDVALRCDPISGHVSLYWYRQALGQGPEFLTYFNYEAQQDKSGLPNDRFSAERPEGSISTLTIQRTEQRDSAMYRCASSSGTGTDTQYFGPGTRLTVL.

This clone has only a few counts. This chain links TRBV6-8 with TRBJ2-6; D uncertain. CDR3 length equals 19 residues. Germline V gene sequence: CDR1 MNHGY, CDR2 SAAAGT. V lost 5 bases and J lost 1, with 21 bases in between. CDR3 sequence: CASSPTRVFIGSGANVLTF. As DNA, the CDR3 is TGTGCCAGCAGTCCAACAAGGGTATTCATTGGGTCTGGGGCCAACGTCCTGACTTTC.

This clone was seen only a few times. The genes are TRBV18 and TRBJ2-5; D might be TRBD2 (6 bases). Germline V gene sequence: CDR1 KGHSH, CDR2 LQKENI. CDR3 length: 15 residues. V was trimmed by 8 bases and J by 2 bases, leaving 18 bases between them. The CDR3 reads CASRQARREQETQYF. The CDR3 DNA is TGTGCCAGCCGACAAGCTAGGAGGGAACAAGAGACCCAGTACTTC.

This clone has just a few counts. The chain links TRBV10-2 to TRBJ1-2; the match to TRBD1 covers 8 bases. V was pared by 6 bases and J by 7 bases, with 4 bases of the junction left unmatched. CDR1 WSHSY and CDR2 SAAADI come from the germline V gene. This CDR3 spans 12 amino acids. The CDR3 DNA sequence: TGCGCCAGCAGCTTGGACAGGGCTGGCTACACCTTC. It translates to CASSLDRAGYTF.

The chain couples TRBV25-1 to TRBJ1-5, with TRBD1 matching 7 bases. The CDR3 is 15 amino acids. Looked up from germline, CDR1 is MGHDK and CDR2 is SYGVNS. After removal of 5 bases from V and 4 bases from J, the junction contained 8 bases not matched to a gene. As DNA, the CDR3 is TGTGCCAGCAGTCGATCAGGGGGGCAGAATCAGCCCCAGCATTTT. Its translation: CASSRSGGQNQPQHF.

A few counts support this clone. The V gene is TRBV28, the J gene TRBJ2-7; 9 bases agree with TRBD1. V lost 5 bases to trimming and J lost 2 bases; unmatched junction nucleotides: 7. The CDR3 is 15 residues long. Germline V lookup: CDR1 MDHEN, CDR2 SYDVKM. CDR3 sequence reads: CASSQPGQGTYEQYF. The CDR3 DNA reads as TGTGCCAGCAGTCAGCCGGGACAGGGAACCTACGAGCAGTACTTC.

This clone has more than one count but fewer than ten. V is TRBV9 and J is TRBJ2-1, with a weak D call TRBD2 (6 bases). This CDR3 is built from 16 residues. Trimming took off 0 bases at V and 3 bases at J, with 13 bases between the two ends. The V gene's germline CDR1 is SGDLS and CDR2 YYNGEE. The CDR3 DNA reads TGTGCCAGCAGCGTAGGGGGACTCCTTTTCTACAATGAGCAGTTCTTC. Translation: CASSVGGLLFYNEQFF.

This clone was seen only a few times. The J gene is TRBJ1-2, the V gene TRBV6-8; D is unclear. The CDR3 contains 13 residues. The germline CDR1 and CDR2 sequences are MNHGY and SAAAGT. V lost 6 bases to trimming and J lost 2 bases, with 10 bases between them. CDR3 in DNA: TGTGCCAGCAGCCAGGACGGAAACTATGGCTACACCTTC. It translates to CASSQDGNYGYTF.